The source of this TCR beta chain is a study of blood T cell repertoires in COVID-19 (dated by TCRdb to 2018 to 2021). Notes on the research overall: The collaborator samples originated in the United States, Italy and Spain and spanned the acute and convalescent phases of COVID-19. The material from the prospective study consisted of cDNA or gDNA derived from T cells, B-cell-depleted T cells, or PBMCs. Subjects who had been exposed to COVID-19, were actively infected with it, or had recovered from it provided the deeply sampled blood TCRbeta repertoires that made up the dataset. The repertoires were released in a freely available public database intended as a resource for research on the immune response to SARS-CoV-2. The samples were drawn from two sources: the first 160 participants of the ongoing ImmuneRACE study, and 1,200 or so subjects contributed by 6 global collaborators. Sample metadata almost always included a de-identified subject ID, COVID-19 status, age in years and sex. Where HLA class I and class II types were available, the types were taken from metadata supplied by the sample provider, not from assay-based typing.

Between the V and J ends, shortened by 1 base and 4 bases respectively, the junction contains 10 bases. There are 14 amino acids in the CDR3, from cysteine to phenylalanine inclusive. Left in the record is the CDR3 DNA by itself, 42 bases read in frame from the first base. From a lookup of the germline V gene, CDR1 and CDR2 are SGHAT and FQNNGV. In regard to this clone: The specificity of this receptor is unknown. Nothing much larger sits one base from this clone, and base qualities are not available.

TCRbeta CDR3 regions were amplified from genomic DNA using the immunoSEQ Assay, a bias-controlled multiplex PCR. For the original study's pipeline: Within the assay, amplification of reference gene primers was used to estimate how many nucleated cells each sample contained. To quantify the absolute abundance of each unique TCRbeta CDR3 rearrangement, sequence reads were collapsed and filtered. Productive Simpson clonality was computed per sample as the square root of Simpson's diversity index over productive rearrangements. Held by TCRdb, this immuneACCESS table contains in-frame sequences only and omits some clones. Under half of the omission traces to an unresolved V gene where checked; the cause of the rest is unknown. Clone size and the V and J calls come from that table; the DNA yielded D and trimming. This sample comprises roughly 250,000 clones, approximately 90% of them detected only once. The top ten clones comprise over 0.75% of the sample.

In the prospective study, participants were roughly 18 to 95 years old, resided in under 30 geographic areas of the United States, and were enrolled through a virtual design. Cohort assignment in the prospective study relied on participant-reported clinical history from a screening survey and a study questionnaire. Exposed participants were defined as having been in contact with someone with a PCR-confirmed or clinician-diagnosed COVID-19 case within 2 weeks of study entry. Each participant in the prospective study had whole blood, serum and a nasopharyngeal or oropharyngeal swab collected by mobile phlebotomists. Participants in the prospective study had the option to provide additional blood draws and questionnaires over an approximately 2-month period. Before DNA extraction, prospective study blood samples were shipped either frozen or at room temperature. Paper-wide results and their limitations: The quantity of clinical and demographic metadata differed by source and by participant and was supplied without curation.

The receptor chain draws on TRBV11-2 and TRBJ1-2; the D gene cannot be resolved reliably. The sample was PBMCs or T cells enriched from blood (not recorded which). The origin of this receptor is a man in his fifties or sixties who had been exposed to COVID-19. The nucleotides are TGTGCCAGCAGCTTAGGGCAAACCTCCTATGGCTACACCTTC. This codes for CASSLGQTSYGYTF. When the CDR3 is completed using the reference TRBV11-2 and TRBJ1-2 genes on either side, the full variable domain is EAGVAQSPRYKIIEKRQSVAFWCNPISGHATLYWYQQILGQGPKLLIQFQNNGVVDDSQLPKDRFSAERLKGVDSTLKIQPAKLEDSAVYLCASSLGQTSYGYTFGSGTRLTVV.